The rows below give T cell receptor beta chains drawn from one sample of a study of blood T cell repertoires in COVID-19. The method was immunoSEQ multiplex PCR; TCRdb's version includes in-frame clones alone and lacks a portion of them. In the table there are over 200,000 clones, 81% of which are singletons. Sample: PBMCs or T cells enriched from blood (not recorded which). These TCRs come from a man aged 40-55 years who had recovered from COVID-19. Each CDR3 is given with its conserved first and last residue. A D gene is named only where the DNA matches it firmly. Clone size is stated in some rows and not others, as once, few, many or a class when expanded.

V gene: TRBV5-1
D gene: NA
J gene: TRBJ2-1
clone size: NA
CDR3 DNA: TGCGCCAGCAGCTTAGCGCAGTACTACAATGAGCAGTTCTTC
CDR3 protein: CASSLAQYYNEQFF

V gene: TRBV5-8
D gene: TRBD1
J gene: TRBJ1-4
clone size: NA
CDR3 DNA: TGTGCCAGCAGCTTGGGGGGACAGTCTTTTCTTAATGAAAAACTGTTTTTT
CDR3 protein: CASSLGGQSFLNEKLFF

V gene: TRBV6-6
D gene: NA
J gene: TRBJ2-7
clone size: once
CDR3 DNA: TGTGCCACCAGAAGGGGTCCCTCCTACGAGCAGTACTTC
CDR3 protein: CATRRGPSYEQYF

V gene: TRBV19
D gene: NA
J gene: TRBJ1-1
clone size: NA
CDR3 DNA: TGTGCCAGTACTCGGACATACCCCACTGAAGCTTTCTTT
CDR3 protein: CASTRTYPTEAFF

V gene: TRBV6-5
D gene: TRBD1
J gene: TRBJ2-7
clone size: NA
CDR3 DNA: TGTGCCAGCAGTCCCCCGACAGGGCTACCCTACGAGCAGTACTTC
CDR3 protein: CASSPPTGLPYEQYF

V gene: TRBV4-1
D gene: NA
J gene: TRBJ1-2
clone size: NA
CDR3 DNA: TGCGCCAGCAGCCAAGGCACAGGGACTAGGGGCTACACCTTC
CDR3 protein: CASSQGTGTRGYTF

V gene: TRBV2
D gene: NA
J gene: TRBJ2-3
clone size: NA
CDR3 DNA: TGTGCCAGCAGCGAACCGGTAGCTAGCACAGATACGCAGTATTTT
CDR3 protein: CASSEPVASTDTQYF

V gene: TRBV4-2
D gene: TRBD2
J gene: TRBJ2-7
clone size: NA
CDR3 DNA: TGTGCCAGCAGCCAAGAGGGCAAAGCGGGAGGGGACGAGCAGTACTTC
CDR3 protein: CASSQEGKAGGDEQYF

V gene: TRBV2
D gene: NA
J gene: TRBJ2-1
clone size: NA
CDR3 DNA: TGTGCCAGCGTCTCTCTAGGAGTGAAGCAGTTCTTC
CDR3 protein: CASVSLGVKQFF

V gene: TRBV24-1
D gene: NA
J gene: TRBJ1-1
clone size: NA
CDR3 DNA: TGTGCCACCAGTGATGAGGGCTTTCGAGCTTTCTTT
CDR3 protein: CATSDEGFRAFF

V gene: TRBV2
D gene: NA
J gene: TRBJ1-1
clone size: NA
CDR3 DNA: TGTGCCAGCAGTGAGCTCAGGGAGGTCACTGAAGCTTTCTTT
CDR3 protein: CASSELREVTEAFF

V gene: TRBV3-1/TRBV3-2
D gene: NA
J gene: TRBJ1-1
clone size: NA
CDR3 DNA: TGTGCCAGCAGCCAAGTTTTGGCCACTGAAGCTTTCTTT
CDR3 protein: CASSQVLATEAFF

V gene: TRBV9
D gene: NA
J gene: TRBJ1-4
clone size: NA
CDR3 DNA: TGTGCCAGCAGCCACTCAGGAGGGGAAAAACTGTTTTTT
CDR3 protein: CASSHSGGEKLFF